The rows below give T cell receptor beta chains drawn from one sample of a study of CD8 T cells in ankylosing spondylitis. TCRdb reprocessed the 5' RACE reads via MiXCR and lists one record per CDR3 protein. The sample carries under 300,000 distinct CDR3 sequences, about 18% recorded once. Source material: blood, either unsorted or a sorted T cell fraction (not recorded which). The receptor source for this set is a male donor with ankylosing spondylitis or in good health (not recorded which). Each CDR3 is given with its conserved first and last residue. Fields, in order: D gene, V gene, J gene, CDR3 length, clone size, CDR3 protein, CDR3 DNA. D genes are given only for firm matches. Size is stated for part of the rows, as once, few or many counts, or as a class when the clone is expanded.

D: NA
V: TRBV29-1
J: TRBJ1-1
length: 13
size: few
CDR3: CSARQGRGTEAFF
DNA: TGCAGCGCACGCCAAGGGCGGGGCACTGAAGCTTTCTTT

D: NA
V: TRBV14
J: TRBJ1-1
length: 14
size: NA
CDR3: CASSQVFPTTEAFF
DNA: TGTGCCAGCAGCCAAGTATTCCCGACCACTGAAGCTTTCTTT

D: TRBD1
V: TRBV29-1
J: TRBJ2-7
length: 13
size: NA
CDR3: CSVEGGQPYEQYF
DNA: TGCAGCGTTGAAGGGGGACAGCCCTACGAGCAGTACTTC

D: NA
V: TRBV12-3/TRBV12-4
J: TRBJ1-1
length: 14
size: once
CDR3: CASSSTGPFGEAFF
DNA: TGTGCCAGCAGTTCAACCGGACCCTTTGGGGAAGCTTTCTTT

D: TRBD2
V: TRBV6-5
J: TRBJ2-3
length: 18
size: many
CDR3: CASSYRASGRATADTQYF
DNA: TGTGCCAGCAGTTACCGGGCTAGCGGGAGGGCCACCGCAGATACGCAGTATTTT

D: NA
V: TRBV6-1
J: TRBJ1-5
length: 15
size: many
CDR3: CASRTGTPRNQPQHF
DNA: TGTGCCAGCAGAACCGGGACACCAAGGAATCAGCCCCAGCATTTT

D: NA
V: TRBV6-1
J: TRBJ2-1
length: 14
size: NA
CDR3: CASSPGTGFYEQFF
DNA: TGTGCCAGCAGTCCCGGGACTGGTTTCTATGAGCAGTTCTTC

D: TRBD2
V: TRBV11-2
J: TRBJ2-1
length: 14
size: NA
CDR3: CASSPRAGPNEQFF
DNA: TGTGCCAGCAGCCCCAGAGCGGGACCAAATGAGCAGTTCTTC

D: TRBD1
V: TRBV6-2/TRBV6-3
J: TRBJ2-7
length: 16
size: many
CDR3: CASRKEPGQGPSEQYF
DNA: TGTGCCAGCAGAAAGGAACCGGGACAGGGGCCCTCCGAGCAGTACTTC

D: TRBD1
V: TRBV3-1
J: TRBJ1-4
length: 16
size: few
CDR3: CASSPNLGTGNEKLFF
DNA: TGTGCCAGCAGCCCAAATCTAGGGACAGGGAACGAAAAACTGTTTTTT

D: NA
V: TRBV29-1
J: TRBJ1-4
length: 14
size: NA
CDR3: CSVVTQTTNEKLFF
DNA: TGCAGCGTTGTAACACAGACAACTAATGAAAAACTGTTTTTT

D: NA
V: TRBV29-1
J: TRBJ2-5
length: 14
size: NA
CDR3: CSVNGIQGQETQYF
DNA: TGCAGCGTCAATGGCATTCAGGGCCAAGAGACCCAGTACTTC

D: NA
V: TRBV6-2/TRBV6-3
J: TRBJ2-3
length: 17
size: NA
CDR3: CASSYDRFRDGTDTQYF
DNA: TGTGCCAGCAGTTACGACCGTTTTCGGGATGGCACAGATACGCAGTATTTT

D: NA
V: TRBV24-1
J: TRBJ2-6
length: 17
size: NA
CDR3: CATSFPPAATGANVLTF
DNA: TGTGCCACCAGTTTCCCCCCGGCAGCGACCGGGGCCAACGTCCTGACTTTC

D: NA
V: TRBV5-1
J: TRBJ2-1
length: 12
size: few
CDR3: CASSQRGGEQFF
DNA: TGCGCCAGCAGCCAAAGGGGGGGTGAGCAGTTCTTC

D: TRBD2
V: TRBV10-3
J: TRBJ2-3
length: 16
size: few
CDR3: CAISGTSGPDTDTQYF
DNA: TGTGCCATCAGTGGGACTAGCGGACCTGACACAGATACGCAGTATTTT

D: TRBD2
V: TRBV18
J: TRBJ2-5
length: 18
size: NA
CDR3: CASSPPRQTSGLQETQYF
DNA: TGTGCCAGCTCACCACCGAGGCAGACTAGCGGGCTCCAAGAGACCCAGTACTTC

D: TRBD2
V: TRBV12-3/TRBV12-4
J: TRBJ2-3
length: 18
size: few
CDR3: CASGGLAEVTRRTDTQYF
DNA: TGTGCCAGCGGGGGACTAGCGGAGGTCACGCGGCGCACAGATACGCAGTATTTT

D: NA
V: TRBV29-1
J: TRBJ2-7
length: 11
size: many
CDR3: CSAASGYEQYF
DNA: TGCAGCGCCGCGTCAGGGTACGAGCAGTACTTC

D: NA
V: TRBV24-1
J: TRBJ2-3
length: 13
size: NA
CDR3: CATSDLGADTQYF
DNA: TGTGCCACCAGTGATTTGGGAGCAGATACGCAGTATTTT

D: NA
V: TRBV29-1
J: TRBJ1-1
length: 13
size: NA
CDR3: CSVQPGGNTEAFF
DNA: TGCAGCGTGCAACCGGGAGGCAACACTGAAGCTTTCTTT

D: TRBD2
V: TRBV20-1
J: TRBJ2-3
length: 16
size: NA
CDR3: CSARDLGASGRNTQYF
DNA: TGCAGTGCTAGAGATCTGGGGGCTAGCGGGAGGAATACGCAGTATTTT

D: NA
V: TRBV5-5
J: TRBJ2-7
length: 13
size: few
CDR3: CASSLWPPHEQYF
DNA: TGTGCCAGCAGCTTGTGGCCGCCTCATGAGCAGTACTTC

D: TRBD1
V: TRBV7-8
J: TRBJ2-5
length: 16
size: few
CDR3: CASSYPGTGGQETQYF
DNA: TGTGCCAGCAGCTACCCCGGGACAGGGGGTCAAGAGACCCAGTACTTC

D: TRBD2
V: TRBV6-5
J: TRBJ2-7
length: 15
size: NA
CDR3: CASSSFGGSSYEQYF
DNA: TGTGCCAGCAGTTCCTTTGGCGGGAGCTCCTACGAGCAGTACTTC

D: TRBD2
V: TRBV27
J: TRBJ2-5
length: 15
size: NA
CDR3: CASSSLRLASETQYF
DNA: TGTGCCAGCAGTTCTCTTCGACTAGCGTCGGAGACCCAGTACTTC

D: TRBD2
V: TRBV7-8
J: TRBJ2-1
length: 17
size: NA
CDR3: CASSLNPGLGNYNEQFF
DNA: TGTGCCAGCAGCTTAAATCCGGGACTAGGGAATTACAATGAGCAGTTCTTC

D: NA
V: TRBV6-1
J: TRBJ2-7
length: 14
size: few
CDR3: CASRPWHGGYEQYF
DNA: TGTGCCAGCAGGCCTTGGCACGGGGGCTACGAGCAGTACTTC

D: NA
V: TRBV29-1
J: TRBJ2-6
length: 14
size: many
CDR3: CSVLGSSGANVLTF
DNA: TGCAGCGTTCTGGGGTCCTCTGGGGCCAACGTCCTGACTTTC

D: NA
V: TRBV4-3
J: TRBJ2-5
length: 13
size: many
CDR3: CASSRGQQETQYF
DNA: TGCGCCAGCAGCCGTGGACAGCAAGAGACCCAGTACTTC

D: TRBD1
V: TRBV7-3
J: TRBJ1-2
length: 16
size: few
CDR3: CASSLIGTGGAEGYTF
DNA: TGTGCCAGCAGCTTAATCGGGACAGGGGGCGCGGAGGGCTACACCTTC

D: NA
V: TRBV5-1
J: TRBJ2-1
length: 14
size: NA
CDR3: CASSFTLALNEQFF
DNA: TGCGCCAGCAGCTTTACGCTAGCGCTCAATGAGCAGTTCTTC

D: NA
V: TRBV12-3/TRBV12-4
J: TRBJ2-7
length: 18
size: once
CDR3: CAFSLTVLGGSHSYEQYF
DNA: TGTGCCTTCAGTTTAACAGTACTTGGCGGCTCACACTCCTACGAGCAGTACTTC

D: TRBD2
V: TRBV5-5
J: TRBJ2-7
length: 15
size: NA
CDR3: CASSLVAGPPYEQYF
DNA: TGTGCCAGCAGCTTGGTAGCGGGACCTCCCTACGAGCAGTACTTC

D: TRBD1
V: TRBV7-9
J: TRBJ2-1
length: 13
size: NA
CDR3: CASSFLQGAHTFF
DNA: TGTGCCAGCAGCTTTCTCCAGGGGGCGCATACGTTCTTC

D: TRBD2
V: TRBV29-1
J: TRBJ2-1
length: 14
size: few
CDR3: CSVEGAGDDNEQFF
DNA: TGCAGCGTTGAAGGAGCGGGAGACGACAATGAGCAGTTCTTC

D: NA
V: TRBV3-1
J: TRBJ2-1
length: 17
size: NA
CDR3: CASSRNPSVSSYNEQFF
DNA: TGTGCCAGCAGCCGAAACCCTAGCGTTTCCTCCTACAATGAGCAGTTCTTC

D: NA
V: TRBV12-3/TRBV12-4
J: TRBJ2-7
length: 13
size: NA
CDR3: CASSLEGIYEQYF
DNA: TGTGCCAGCAGTTTAGAGGGCATCTACGAGCAGTACTTC

D: TRBD1
V: TRBV6-1
J: TRBJ1-6
length: 14
size: NA
CDR3: CASSRTGGGPPLHF
DNA: TGTGCCAGCAGCCGAACAGGGGGGGGTCCACCCCTCCACTTT

D: TRBD2
V: TRBV29-1
J: TRBJ2-1
length: 13
size: NA
CDR3: CSEQGLAGGEQFF
DNA: TGCAGCGAGCAGGGACTAGCGGGAGGTGAGCAGTTCTTC

D: NA
V: TRBV3-1
J: TRBJ2-7
length: 14
size: many
CDR3: CASSQGVRTYEQYF
DNA: TGTGCCAGCAGCCAAGGGGTCAGAACCTACGAGCAGTACTTC

D: TRBD1
V: TRBV29-1
J: TRBJ2-2
length: 16
size: few
CDR3: CSAPLDRVGITGELFF
DNA: TGCAGCGCACCCCTCGACAGGGTGGGCATCACCGGGGAGCTGTTTTTT

D: TRBD2
V: TRBV9
J: TRBJ2-7
length: 16
size: many
CDR3: CASSVGLAVHSYEQYF
DNA: TGTGCCAGCAGCGTAGGGCTAGCGGTACACTCCTACGAGCAGTACTTC

D: TRBD2
V: TRBV27
J: TRBJ2-3
length: 14
size: few
CDR3: CASSFSGDTDTQYF
DNA: TGTGCCAGCAGTTTTAGCGGGGACACAGATACGCAGTATTTT

D: TRBD2
V: TRBV7-9
J: TRBJ2-1
length: 16
size: few
CDR3: CASSPRTSGRVSEQFF
DNA: TGTGCCAGCAGCCCACGGACTAGCGGGAGGGTTAGTGAGCAGTTCTTC

D: NA
V: TRBV4-3
J: TRBJ2-7
length: 15
size: few
CDR3: CASSQEVGVSYEQYF
DNA: TGCGCCAGCAGCCAAGAGGTGGGGGTTTCCTACGAGCAGTACTTC

D: TRBD1
V: TRBV25-1
J: TRBJ1-1
length: 15
size: NA
CDR3: CASSEYGTGNTEAFF
DNA: TGTGCCAGCAGTGAATATGGGACAGGGAACACTGAAGCTTTCTTT

D: NA
V: TRBV6-1
J: TRBJ2-7
length: 15
size: NA
CDR3: CASSEAVDYSYEQYF
DNA: TGTGCCAGCAGTGAAGCGGTAGACTACTCCTACGAGCAGTACTTC

D: TRBD2
V: TRBV5-6
J: TRBJ2-1
length: 16
size: NA
CDR3: CASSLGLAGAFHEQFF
DNA: TGTGCCAGCAGCTTGGGACTAGCGGGAGCTTTCCATGAGCAGTTCTTC

D: NA
V: TRBV10-3
J: TRBJ1-1
length: 14
size: many
CDR3: CAISDGGLLGEAFF
DNA: TGTGCCATCAGTGATGGTGGGCTTTTAGGTGAAGCTTTCTTT

D: NA
V: TRBV27
J: TRBJ2-2
length: 15
size: many
CDR3: CASSSGAGHTGELFF
DNA: TGTGCCAGCAGTTCGGGGGCAGGGCATACCGGGGAGCTGTTTTTT

D: TRBD1
V: TRBV15
J: TRBJ2-7
length: 14
size: few
CDR3: CATSSVAGGYEQYF
DNA: TGTGCCACCAGCAGCGTTGCAGGGGGCTACGAGCAGTACTTC

D: NA
V: TRBV29-1
J: TRBJ2-7
length: 15
size: few
CDR3: CSVEDAQGPSYEQYF
DNA: TGCAGCGTTGAAGATGCGCAGGGGCCCTCCTACGAGCAGTACTTC

D: TRBD1
V: TRBV29-1
J: TRBJ2-1
length: 12
size: few
CDR3: CIVGTDYNEQFF
DNA: TGCATAGTCGGGACAGATTACAATGAGCAGTTCTTC

D: NA
V: TRBV13
J: TRBJ2-3
length: 15
size: many
CDR3: CASSLGLGDQRTQYF
DNA: TGTGCCAGCAGCTTAGGCCTAGGGGATCAGCGAACGCAGTATTTT

D: TRBD2
V: TRBV15
J: TRBJ2-1
length: 17
size: NA
CDR3: CATSRDPGLAIYNEQFF
DNA: TGTGCCACCAGCAGAGACCCCGGACTAGCGATTTACAATGAGCAGTTCTTC

D: NA
V: TRBV5-6
J: TRBJ2-1
length: 13
size: NA
CDR3: CASSYTPYNEQFF
DNA: TGTGCCAGCAGCTATACACCATACAATGAGCAGTTCTTC